Listed below are T cell receptor beta chains from one sample, sequenced in a study of cytomegalovirus exposure and HLA in healthy donors. TCRdb's copy holds only in-frame clones and misses some; the assay was immunoSEQ multiplex PCR. The data hold roughly 120,000 clones, with 70% to 80% observed a single time. Material: PBMCs. The origin of the receptors is a woman aged 18-35 years in good health and CMV-seronegative. Both conserved end residues are part of each CDR3. Each record gives: clone size, V gene, D gene, J gene, CDR3 protein, CDR3 DNA. A D gene is named only where the DNA matches it firmly. Rows give clone size only sometimes, using once, few, many, or a class for an expanded clone.

clone_size: .; v_call: TRBV9; d_call: .; j_call: TRBJ1-2; cdr3_aa: CASSAGNYGYTF; cdr3_nt: TGTGCCAGCAGCGCAGGCAACTATGGCTACACCTTC
clone_size: .; v_call: TRBV5-4; d_call: .; j_call: TRBJ2-5; cdr3_aa: CASSFRETQYF; cdr3_nt: TGTGCCAGCAGCTTCAGAGAGACCCAGTACTTC
clone_size: .; v_call: TRBV25-1; d_call: .; j_call: TRBJ1-2; cdr3_aa: CASSENRGGYGYTF; cdr3_nt: TGTGCCAGCAGTGAGAACCGGGGGGGCTATGGCTACACCTTC
clone_size: .; v_call: TRBV27; d_call: TRBD1; j_call: TRBJ2-2; cdr3_aa: CASNPTGGITGELFF; cdr3_nt: TGTGCCAGCAACCCGACAGGGGGCATCACCGGGGAGCTGTTTTTT
clone_size: .; v_call: TRBV27; d_call: .; j_call: TRBJ2-3; cdr3_aa: CASSFRLADTQYF; cdr3_nt: TGTGCCAGCAGTTTCCGACTCGCGGATACGCAGTATTTT
clone_size: .; v_call: TRBV6-5; d_call: TRBD1; j_call: TRBJ1-1; cdr3_aa: CASSSTGQTEAFF; cdr3_nt: TGTGCCAGCAGTTCGACAGGGCAGACTGAAGCTTTCTTT
clone_size: .; v_call: TRBV28; d_call: .; j_call: TRBJ2-7; cdr3_aa: CASSFRQLGSYEQYF; cdr3_nt: TGTGCCAGCAGTTTCAGACAGTTGGGCTCCTACGAGCAGTACTTC
clone_size: .; v_call: TRBV4-2; d_call: TRBD2; j_call: TRBJ2-1; cdr3_aa: CASSQDRSGGYEQFF; cdr3_nt: TGTGCCAGCAGCCAAGATCGGAGCGGGGGCTATGAGCAGTTCTTC
clone_size: .; v_call: TRBV10-3; d_call: TRBD1; j_call: TRBJ1-1; cdr3_aa: CAISENPRQGDTEAFF; cdr3_nt: TGTGCCATCAGTGAGAACCCCAGACAGGGAGACACTGAAGCTTTCTTT
clone_size: .; v_call: TRBV7-9; d_call: .; j_call: TRBJ1-1; cdr3_aa: CASSPDSPEAFF; cdr3_nt: TGTGCCAGCAGCCCGGACAGCCCTGAAGCTTTCTTT
clone_size: .; v_call: TRBV5-6; d_call: .; j_call: TRBJ1-1; cdr3_aa: CASSSSAHRNTEAFF; cdr3_nt: TGTGCCAGCAGCTCCTCAGCCCACAGGAACACTGAAGCTTTCTTT
clone_size: .; v_call: TRBV4-1; d_call: TRBD1; j_call: TRBJ2-1; cdr3_aa: CASSSTGYSYNEQFF; cdr3_nt: TGCGCCAGCTCTTCGACAGGGTACTCCTACAATGAGCAGTTCTTC
clone_size: medium-sized; v_call: TRBV6-1; d_call: .; j_call: TRBJ1-1; cdr3_aa: CASSFGMNTEAFF; cdr3_nt: TGTGCCAGCTCGTTTGGCATGAACACTGAAGCTTTCTTT
clone_size: .; v_call: TRBV7-2; d_call: TRBD1; j_call: TRBJ2-7; cdr3_aa: CASSLETGAYEQYF; cdr3_nt: TGTGCCAGCAGCTTAGAAACAGGGGCCTACGAGCAGTACTTC
clone_size: few; v_call: TRBV29-1; d_call: .; j_call: TRBJ2-7; cdr3_aa: CSVRTAYEQYF; cdr3_nt: TGCAGCGTGCGGACAGCCTACGAGCAGTACTTC
clone_size: .; v_call: TRBV28; d_call: .; j_call: TRBJ1-3; cdr3_aa: CASSFEGDGNTIYF; cdr3_nt: TGTGCCAGCAGTTTCGAGGGGGATGGAAACACCATATATTTT
clone_size: .; v_call: TRBV7-3; d_call: .; j_call: TRBJ1-1; cdr3_aa: CASSFLTSNTEAFF; cdr3_nt: TGTGCCAGCAGCTTCTTGACAAGTAACACTGAAGCTTTCTTT